Listed below are T cell receptor beta chains from one sample, sequenced in a study of blood T cell repertoires in COVID-19. Produced via immunoSEQ multiplex PCR; TCRdb's table is partial and in-frame only. The sample shows some 75,000 clones, around 76% of them seen only once. Sequenced input: peripheral blood. The source is a woman older than 75 with active or convalescent COVID-19. The CDR3 runs from the conserved cysteine through the conserved F or W. Fields, in order: D gene, J gene, V gene, clone size, CDR3 DNA, CDR3 protein. The D gene is left open where the match is weak. Only part of the rows carry a size: once, few, many, or a class if the clone is expanded.

. | TRBJ1-4 | TRBV10-3 | . | TGTGCCATCGGGGCAGGCCCGAATGAAAAACTGTTTTTT | CAIGAGPNEKLFF
. | TRBJ1-1 | TRBV28 | . | TGTGCCAGCAGTTTGACAGAGGGGGAGACTGAAGCTTTCTTT | CASSLTEGETEAFF
TRBD1 | TRBJ1-1 | TRBV7-6 | . | TGTGCCAGCAGCTTAGCCCCGACAGGGGGCCTGAACACTGAAGCTTTCTTT | CASSLAPTGGLNTEAFF
. | TRBJ2-3 | TRBV5-1 | . | TGCGCCAGCAGCTTGGGGGCGGGTACAGATACGCAGTATTTT | CASSLGAGTDTQYF
TRBD1 | TRBJ1-1 | TRBV19 | few | TGTGCCAGTCACAAGAGAAAGGGGACAGGACACATGAACACTGAAGCTTTCTTT | CASHKRKGTGHMNTEAFF
TRBD2 | TRBJ2-5 | TRBV5-4 | once | TGTGCCAGCAGCTTTGGGACTAGCGGGGTGCAAGAGACCCAGTACTTC | CASSFGTSGVQETQYF
TRBD1 | TRBJ1-5 | TRBV5-1 | . | TGCGCCAGCAGCTTGGCCCCAGGGGGATGGCAGCCCCAGCATTTT | CASSLAPGGWQPQHF
TRBD2 | TRBJ2-1 | TRBV13 | . | TGTGCCAGCAGCTACCGACGGGGGGGGCTCTTAACCTACAATGAGCAGTTCTTC | CASSYRRGGLLTYNEQFF
TRBD2 | TRBJ2-1 | TRBV5-6 | . | TGTGCCAGCAGCTCAGGGACTAGCGGGGGGAGAATATACAATGAGCAGTTCTTC | CASSSGTSGGRIYNEQFF
. | TRBJ1-2 | TRBV4-3 | . | TGCGCCAGCAGCCAAGTTCAGCTACCGGCGGGAGGCTACACCTTC | CASSQVQLPAGGYTF
. | TRBJ1-2 | TRBV9 | . | TGTGCCAGCAGCGTAGAACTTCGGGGGTCTTACTATGGCTACACCTTC | CASSVELRGSYYGYTF
. | TRBJ1-4 | TRBV18 | . | TGTGCCAGCTCACCCAGGAATAATGAAAAACTGTTTTTT | CASSPRNNEKLFF
. | TRBJ2-2 | TRBV7-6 | . | TGTGCCAGCAGCCAGGGACTCTTGAACACCGGGGAGCTGTTTTTT | CASSQGLLNTGELFF
. | TRBJ1-5 | TRBV12-5 | many | TGTGCTAGTGGTTCCGGGGGGGTCAATCAGCCCCAGCATTTT | CASGSGGVNQPQHF
TRBD1 | TRBJ1-2 | TRBV7-2 | . | TGTGCCAGCAGCTTATCCCGGACAGGGAATGGCTACACCTTC | CASSLSRTGNGYTF
. | TRBJ2-4 | TRBV7-9 | many | TGTGCCAGCAGCTCCTTAGGACAGAACGACGCCAAAAACATTCAGTACTTC | CASSSLGQNDAKNIQYF
. | TRBJ2-3 | TRBV7-9 | . | TGTGCCAGCAGTTTCGACAGGAAAACAGATACGCAGTATTTT | CASSFDRKTDTQYF
. | TRBJ1-2 | TRBV6-5 | . | TGTGCCAGCATCGCGTTATGGGCAGCGGGAGGCTACACCTTC | CASIALWAAGGYTF
. | TRBJ2-1 | TRBV7-2 | once | TGTGCCAGCAGCTTAGGGTTAGCTAGGATGAGCTCCTACAATGAGCAGTTCTTC | CASSLGLARMSSYNEQFF
TRBD2 | TRBJ2-7 | TRBV5-6 | . | TGTGCCAGCAGCTACCCGGGGGGGGCGGTCCACGAGCAGTACTTC | CASSYPGGAVHEQYF
. | TRBJ1-1 | TRBV11-2 | . | TGTGCCAGCAGCTTAGACGGTAACACTGAAGCTTTCTTT | CASSLDGNTEAFF
. | TRBJ1-2 | TRBV5-4 | . | TGTGCCAGCAGCTTGGCAGGGTATGGCTACACCTTC | CASSLAGYGYTF
TRBD2 | TRBJ2-1 | TRBV3-1/TRBV3-2 | . | TGTGCCAGCAGCGTCGGGACTAACAATGAGCAGTTCTTC | CASSVGTNNEQFF
TRBD2 | TRBJ2-2 | TRBV25-1 | . | TGTGCCAGCAGTAGGGAGGGTGACGCCGGGGAGCTGTTTTTT | CASSREGDAGELFF
. | TRBJ1-1 | TRBV4-3 | . | TGCGCCAGCAGCCAAGGGATTTCAGGGGAAAGGACTGAAGCTTTCTTT | CASSQGISGERTEAFF
TRBD1 | TRBJ1-4 | TRBV7-6 | . | TGTGCCAGCAGCTCGACAGGGGTGGGTGAAAAACTGTTTTTT | CASSSTGVGEKLFF
TRBD1 | TRBJ1-4 | TRBV2 | . | TGTGCCAGCAGGGCAAGGAGTACAGGGGAGGAAAAACTGTTTTTT | CASRARSTGEEKLFF